Below are 9 T cell receptor beta chains sequenced from a single sample in a study of blood T cell repertoires in COVID-19. Assay used: immunoSEQ multiplex PCR; TCRdb lists only in-frame clones, some missing. The sample has 210,000 or so clones; approximately 90% are singletons. The specimen was peripheral blood. Receptor source: a man under 40 with COVID-19, enrolled during active disease.

The V and J genes are TRBV21-1 and TRBJ2-7; the table's D call TRBD2 went unverified against the DNA. TRBV21-1 is recorded as a pseudogene. CDR3 length: 12 amino acids. CDR3 amino acids: CASSNLYAEQYF. In DNA form, the CDR3 reads TGTGCCAGCAGCAACCTCTACGCAGAGCAGTACTTC.

The J gene is TRBJ2-7, the V gene TRBV20-1; 8 positions match TRBD1. Germline V gene data show CDR1 as DFQATT and CDR2 as SNEGSKA (reference sequence). The CDR3 loop spans 11 amino acids. V was clipped by 4 bases and J by 11 bases; unmatched bases: 7. CDR3 coding DNA: TGCAGTGCTATACAGGACAGGGTGAAGTACTTC. Translating gives CSAIQDRVKYF.

The gene calls are TRBV20-1 and TRBJ1-2, with unresolved D. V gave up 6 bases and J gave up 2 bases, with 4 bases separating them. Germline V gene sequence: CDR1 DFQATT, CDR2 SNEGSKA (reference sequence). The CDR3 is 10 residues long. CDR3 sequence reads: CSASNYGYTF. The CDR3 DNA sequence: TGCAGTGCCTCGAACTATGGCTACACCTTC.

This chain joins TRBV7-9 and TRBJ2-5, with 7 nucleotides matching TRBD2. V dropped 6 bases and J dropped 5; count of bases not matched to a gene: 12. Germline V gene data show CDR1 as SEHNR and CDR2 as FQNEAQ (reference sequence). There are 15 residues in the CDR3. The DNA for the CDR3 is TGTGCCAGCAGTACCGGGACTACCTCCGCGGAGACCCAGTACTTC. This gives the protein CASSTGTTSAETQYF. Complete variable domain (other parts from reference TRBV7-9 and TRBJ2-5): DTGVSQNPRHKITKRGQNVTFRCDPISEHNRLYWYRQTLGQGPEFLTYFQNEAQLEKSRLLSDRFSAERPKGSFSTLEIQRTEQGDSAMYLCASSTGTTSAETQYFGPGTRLLVL.

J is TRBJ1-1 and V is TRBV9, with a weak D call TRBD1 (6 bases). Trimming took 0 bases from V and 1 from J, leaving 10 bases between them. Germline CDR1 and CDR2: SGDLS and YYNGEE. CDR3 length: 15 amino acids. CDR3 amino acids: CASSVAGTPNTEAFF. CDR3 nucleotides: TGTGCCAGCAGCGTAGCAGGGACACCGAACACTGAAGCTTTCTTT. The variable domain in full, completed from reference TRBV9 and TRBJ1-1, reads DSGVTQTPKHLITATGQRVTLRCSPRSGDLSVYWYQQSLDQGLQFLIQYYNGEERAKGNILERFSAQQFPDLHSELNLSSLELGDSALYFCASSVAGTPNTEAFFGQGTRLTVV.

This clone showed up just once. The rearrangement links TRBV24-1 to TRBJ2-3, with D unclear. Germline V gene data show CDR1 as KGHDR and CDR2 as SFDVKD. Trimming took off 3 bases at V and 5 bases at J, with 8 bases between the two ends. The CDR3 loop spans 13 amino acids. The CDR3 loop reads CATSDTNRDTQYF. CDR3 nucleotides: TGTGCCACCAGTGATACAAACAGAGATACGCAGTATTTT.

The chain employs TRBV29-1 and TRBJ1-1; D unclear. Trimming pared 4 bases from V and 4 bases from J, leaving 13 bases between. The germline CDR1 and CDR2 sequences are SQVTM and ANQGSEA. The CDR3 has 13 amino acids. CDR3 nucleotide sequence: TGCAGCGTTGGACGGCGCCTAGGCACTGAAGCTTTCTTT. Translated, it gives CSVGRRLGTEAFF.

The rearrangement uses TRBV6-5 and TRBJ1-3; TRBD1 matches at 8 bases. V trimming: 0 bases; J trimming: 2 bases; junction bases outside the gene matches: 3. The CDR3 loop spans 16 amino acids. In germline, CDR1 is MNHEY, CDR2 SVGAGI. Here the CDR3 reads CASSYSGDRTGNTIYF. CDR3 bases: TGTGCCAGCAGTTACTCAGGGGACAGGACTGGAAACACCATATATTTT.

V usage is TRBV4-3 and J usage is TRBJ2-5; maybe TRBD2 (6 bases). Germline lookup yields CDR1 LGHNA and CDR2 YSLEER. Deletions cut 0 bases from V and 5 bases from J, with 16 bases between. The CDR3 has 16 amino acids. The CDR3 loop is CASSQEEGRVWETQYF. CDR3 DNA: TGCGCCAGCAGCCAAGAGGAGGGCAGGGTCTGGGAGACCCAGTACTTC.